The rows below give T cell receptor beta chains drawn from one sample of a study of cytomegalovirus exposure and HLA in healthy donors. Sequencing used immunoSEQ multiplex PCR; TCRdb keeps in-frame clones, though not all of them. Among around 40,000 clones listed, approximately 70% were seen once. Material: PBMCs. The receptors here all came from a man younger than 45 in good health and CMV-seronegative. The CDR3 runs from the conserved cysteine through the conserved F or W. The order of the fields is D gene, clone size, V gene, J gene, CDR3 protein, CDR3 DNA. A D gene is named only where the DNA matches it firmly. Where a row states a size, it is once, few, many or the class of an expanded clone; other rows omit it.

>TRBD2|-|TRBV19|TRBJ2-1
CASRKWGGNEQFF
TGTGCCAGTAGAAAGTGGGGGGGCAATGAGCAGTTCTTC
>-|-|TRBV2|TRBJ2-5
CASSSPSQYF
TGTGCCAGCAGTTCCCCATCCCAGTACTTC
>-|few|TRBV6-6|TRBJ2-2
CASKPGVGELFF
TGTGCCAGCAAGCCGGGGGTCGGGGAGCTGTTTTTT
>-|-|TRBV15|TRBJ2-7
CATSTRDTAYEQYF
TGTGCCACCAGTACCCGGGACACCGCCTACGAGCAGTACTTC
>TRBD2|-|TRBV25-1|TRBJ2-7
CASSETLAGGYEQYF
TGTGCCAGCAGTGAAACACTAGCGGGAGGTTACGAGCAGTACTTC
>TRBD1|-|TRBV28|TRBJ1-2
CASSLAGTGPSGYTF
TGTGCCAGCAGTCTGGCTGGGACAGGACCCAGTGGCTACACCTTC
>TRBD2|-|TRBV10-2|TRBJ2-5
CASSGASGATQYF
TGCGCCAGCAGTGGGGCTAGCGGGGCGACCCAGTACTTC
>-|-|TRBV4-1|TRBJ2-3
CASSQPPRDTQYF
TGCGCCAGCAGCCAACCGCCTCGGGATACGCAGTATTTT
>-|-|TRBV4-2|TRBJ2-5
CASSQDQARTQYF
TGTGCCAGCAGCCAAGACCAGGCGAGGACCCAGTACTTC
>TRBD2|-|TRBV29-1|TRBJ2-7
CSVPGGRSYEQYF
TGCAGCGTCCCGGGCGGGAGGTCCTACGAGCAGTACTTC
>TRBD2|-|TRBV5-1|TRBJ2-2
CASTAGGLAGTGELFF
TGCGCCAGCACGGCGGGAGGATTGGCTGGCACCGGGGAGCTGTTTTTT
>-|-|TRBV11-2|TRBJ2-5
CASTGLSQETQYF
TGTGCCAGCACCGGACTTTCTCAAGAGACCCAGTACTTC
>-|-|TRBV6-1|TRBJ2-5
CASSEAAGEKTQYF
TGTGCCAGCAGTGAAGCGGCAGGGGAGAAGACCCAGTACTTC
>TRBD2|-|TRBV6-5|TRBJ2-7
CASSLREGAYEQYF
TGTGCCAGCAGTCTCCGGGAGGGGGCCTACGAGCAGTACTTC
>-|-|TRBV29-1|TRBJ2-7
CSVDAGTYEQYF
TGCAGCGTTGACGCCGGGACCTACGAGCAGTACTTC
>-|-|TRBV15|TRBJ1-5
CATSGGTHSNQPQHF
TGTGCCACCAGCGGGGGGACGCACAGCAATCAGCCCCAGCATTTT
>TRBD1|few|TRBV19|TRBJ1-5
CASSGQPNQPQHF
TGTGCCAGTTCGGGACAGCCTAATCAGCCCCAGCATTTT
>TRBD1|large|TRBV6-5|TRBJ2-5
CASSYSQGTGKETQYF
TGTGCCAGCAGTTACTCCCAGGGGACAGGCAAAGAGACCCAGTACTTC
>TRBD1|-|TRBV4-2|TRBJ2-3
CASSKAGQGGTDTQYF
TGTGCCAGCAGCAAAGCCGGACAGGGGGGCACAGATACGCAGTATTTT
>-|-|TRBV7-9|TRBJ2-7
CASSGDSSYEQYF
TGTGCCAGCAGTGGAGACAGTTCCTACGAGCAGTACTTC
>TRBD2|-|TRBV10-1|TRBJ2-5
CASSNGLAGVETQYF
TGCGCCAGCAGCAACGGGCTAGCGGGAGTTGAGACCCAGTACTTC
>-|-|TRBV4-2|TRBJ1-3
CASSQDAGDGNTIYF
TGTGCCAGCAGCCAGGATGCAGGGGATGGAAACACCATATATTTT
>-|few|TRBV6-1|TRBJ1-4
CASSGRAGKLFF
TGTGCCAGCAGTGGGAGGGCAGGGAAACTGTTTTTT
>-|-|TRBV7-6|TRBJ2-1
CASSLVGRGNEQFF
TGTGCCAGCAGCTTAGTGGGCAGGGGCAATGAGCAGTTCTTC
>TRBD1|-|TRBV2|TRBJ2-7
CASRDRQGNYEQYF
TGTGCCAGCAGGGATAGACAGGGGAACTACGAGCAGTACTTC
>TRBD2|-|TRBV29-1|TRBJ2-7
CSVEVGLAGYSYEQYF
TGCAGCGTTGAAGTGGGCCTAGCGGGATACTCCTACGAGCAGTACTTC
>-|-|TRBV6-1|TRBJ2-4
CASSEQDQGHLNIQYF
TGTGCCAGCAGTGAGCAGGACCAGGGGCACCTCAACATTCAGTACTTC
>TRBD2|-|TRBV5-1|TRBJ2-5
CASSLGLAGGGETQYF
TGCGCCAGCAGCTTGGGACTAGCGGGAGGCGGGGAGACCCAGTACTTC
>TRBD1|-|TRBV9|TRBJ2-7
CASSADRGPPAEQYF
TGTGCCAGCAGCGCGGACAGGGGTCCCCCGGCCGAGCAGTACTTC